This TCR beta chain comes out of a study of early T cells in non-severe SARS-CoV-2 infection. TCRdb ran MiXCR on the 5' RACE reads and lists one entry per CDR3 protein. The repertoire holds 75,000 to 80,000 distinct CDR3 sequences, with about 11% as singletons. The CDR3 runs to 16 residues. The V end lost 5 bases, the J end lost 3 bases, and 16 bases lay between the germline ends. The germline CDR1 and CDR2 sequences are SGHTA and FQGTGA. Sequencing was performed on whole blood, taken at baseline. The chain has TRBV7-3 and TRBJ1-4; no firm D call. This sequence originates from an adult who was a healthcare worker with PCR-confirmed SARS-CoV-2 infection or an uninfected control (not recorded which). CDR3 loop: CASSTLIRVSNEKLFF. In DNA form, the CDR3 reads TGTGCCAGCAGCACACTCATACGGGTTTCTAATGAAAAACTGTTTTTT.